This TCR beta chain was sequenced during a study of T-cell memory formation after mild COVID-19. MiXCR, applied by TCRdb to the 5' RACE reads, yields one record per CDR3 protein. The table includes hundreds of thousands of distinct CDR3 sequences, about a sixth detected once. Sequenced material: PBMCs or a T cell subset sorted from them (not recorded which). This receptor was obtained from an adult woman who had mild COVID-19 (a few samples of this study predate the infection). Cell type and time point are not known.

The DNA of the CDR3 is TGTGCCAGCAGTTTACTCGGGGACTCTGAAGCTTTCTTT. Translated, it gives CASSLLGDSEAFF. V and J are TRBV12-3 or TRBV12-4 and TRBJ1-1; D is possibly TRBD1 (5 bases). The length of the CDR3 is 13 residues. With 2 bases removed from V and 6 bases from J, the gap between germline ends came to 10 bases.